This T cell receptor (beta chain) was captured in a study of breast tumors, draining lymph nodes, adjacent tissues. A single record per CDR3 protein comes from TCRdb applying MiXCR to the multiplex PCR reads. The sample contains 84,000 or so distinct CDR3 sequences, roughly 29% of which appear only once. Samples came from axillary lymph nodes draining the breast cancer. The junction had 7 bases not matched to a gene; V was cut back by 1 base and J by 4 bases. Germline CDR1 and CDR2: LGHNA and YSLEER. This CDR3 is 17 amino acids long. Overall study findings and caveats: Tumor T cell lymph node origin was a supported hypothesis, not proven. Tumor and nontumor repertoires were significantly more similar in luminal-like than in basal-like breast cancer. Compared with lymph nodes, tumors were less diverse; compared with nontumor tissue, more. Data fit most tumor T cells coming from lymph node, expanding in tumor.

There are many counts of this clonotype. Its antigen is currently unknown. The source material was axillary lymph node tissue. This TCR was sampled from a female donor with breast cancer. Some clones in this sample may be carry-over from other donors' samples. The rearrangement joins TRBV4-3 to TRBJ2-2; 9 positions agree with TRBD1. The CDR3 sequence: CASSQGAGTGFTGELFF. The CDR3 bases are TGCGCCAGCAGCCAAGGGGCCGGGACAGGGTTCACCGGGGAGCTGTTTTTT.